A selection of T cell receptor beta chains follows, all from one sample in a study of T cells in Graves' hyperthyroidism and ophthalmopathy. One entry per CDR3 protein results from TCRdb running MiXCR on the multiplex PCR reads. The sample includes a few hundred thousand distinct CDR3 sequences, 20% to 25% seen only once; the top ten take more than 60%. Sequencing used blood. Source of these receptors: a man aged 50-60 years with Graves' hyperthyroidism. CDR3s include the opening cysteine and the closing phenylalanine or tryptophan. Each record gives: V gene, D gene, J gene, clone size, CDR3 protein, CDR3 DNA. D genes are given only for firm matches. Expanded clones are given a class, and other clones once, few, many or no size at all.

V gene: TRBV15
D gene: TRBD1
J gene: TRBJ2-7
clone size: NA
CDR3 protein: CATSRFRDRGRADYEQYF
CDR3 DNA: TGTGCCACCAGCAGATTCCGGGACAGGGGGAGGGCGGACTACGAGCAGTACTTC

V gene: TRBV5-6
D gene: NA
J gene: TRBJ2-2
clone size: NA
CDR3 protein: CASSFDRPTGELFF
CDR3 DNA: TGTGCCAGCAGCTTCGACAGGCCCACCGGGGAGCTGTTTTTT

V gene: TRBV5-1
D gene: NA
J gene: TRBJ1-1
clone size: NA
CDR3 protein: CASSLERGREAFF
CDR3 DNA: TGCGCCAGCAGCTTGGAGAGGGGTCGGGAGGCTTTCTTT

V gene: TRBV10-3
D gene: NA
J gene: TRBJ2-5
clone size: NA
CDR3 protein: CAINGGQGFMETQYF
CDR3 DNA: TGTGCCATCAATGGGGGCCAGGGGTTTATGGAGACCCAGTACTTC

V gene: TRBV9
D gene: NA
J gene: TRBJ2-5
clone size: few
CDR3 protein: CASSPRPFQETQYF
CDR3 DNA: TGTGCCAGCAGCCCCCGCCCCTTCCAAGAGACCCAGTACTTC

V gene: TRBV7-9
D gene: NA
J gene: TRBJ2-7
clone size: few
CDR3 protein: CASSLISSYEQYF
CDR3 DNA: TGTGCCAGCAGCTTAATTAGCAGCTACGAGCAGTACTTC

V gene: TRBV2
D gene: NA
J gene: TRBJ2-4
clone size: few
CDR3 protein: CASSEREQGAKNIQYF
CDR3 DNA: TGTGCCAGCAGTGAAAGGGAGCAGGGTGCCAAAAACATTCAGTACTTC

V gene: TRBV27
D gene: NA
J gene: TRBJ1-2
clone size: few
CDR3 protein: CASSLKGFYGYTF
CDR3 DNA: TGTGCCAGCAGTTTGAAGGGGTTCTATGGCTACACCTTC

V gene: TRBV20-1
D gene: TRBD2
J gene: TRBJ2-7
clone size: NA
CDR3 protein: CSALAGGNQEQYF
CDR3 DNA: TGCAGTGCTCTAGCGGGAGGGAATCAAGAGCAGTACTTC

V gene: TRBV15
D gene: TRBD1
J gene: TRBJ1-4
clone size: NA
CDR3 protein: CATSSRTGRAATNEKLFF
CDR3 DNA: TGTGCCACCAGCTCACGGACAGGGAGAGCTGCAACTAATGAAAAACTGTTTTTT

V gene: TRBV5-1
D gene: TRBD2
J gene: TRBJ2-5
clone size: few
CDR3 protein: CASSNGLAGVQETQYF
CDR3 DNA: TGCGCCAGCAGCAATGGACTAGCGGGCGTCCAAGAGACCCAGTACTTC

V gene: TRBV28
D gene: NA
J gene: TRBJ1-4
clone size: few
CDR3 protein: CASSFLTGKGNEKLFF
CDR3 DNA: TGTGCCAGCAGTTTCCTAACAGGGAAAGGCAATGAAAAACTGTTTTTT

V gene: TRBV11-2
D gene: NA
J gene: TRBJ1-5
clone size: many
CDR3 protein: CASSLVSGPGQPQHF
CDR3 DNA: TGTGCCAGCAGCTTAGTATCGGGCCCAGGGCAGCCCCAGCATTTT

V gene: TRBV11-2
D gene: NA
J gene: TRBJ1-5
clone size: few
CDR3 protein: CASSTLGQPQHF
CDR3 DNA: TGTGCCAGCAGCACCTTAGGGCAGCCCCAGCATTTT

V gene: TRBV29-1
D gene: TRBD1
J gene: TRBJ2-5
clone size: few
CDR3 protein: CSVQGAGTQYF
CDR3 DNA: TGCAGCGTACAGGGGGCGGGGACCCAGTACTTC

V gene: TRBV12-3/TRBV12-4
D gene: TRBD2
J gene: TRBJ2-1
clone size: NA
CDR3 protein: CASSSHSGTSENEQFF
CDR3 DNA: TGTGCCAGCAGTTCCCACTCCGGGACTAGCGAGAATGAGCAGTTCTTC

V gene: TRBV19
D gene: TRBD1
J gene: TRBJ2-4
clone size: NA
CDR3 protein: CATRQGILAKNIQYF
CDR3 DNA: TGTGCCACCCGACAGGGAATACTAGCCAAAAACATTCAGTACTTC

V gene: TRBV6-1
D gene: NA
J gene: TRBJ2-1
clone size: few
CDR3 protein: CASSIANEQFF
CDR3 DNA: TGTGCCAGCAGTATCGCTAATGAGCAGTTCTTC

V gene: TRBV12-3/TRBV12-4
D gene: NA
J gene: TRBJ2-4
clone size: NA
CDR3 protein: CASTRRIGEGKNIQYF
CDR3 DNA: TGTGCCAGCACCCGAAGGATCGGGGAAGGCAAAAACATTCAGTACTTC

V gene: TRBV12-3/TRBV12-4
D gene: TRBD1
J gene: TRBJ1-5
clone size: many
CDR3 protein: CASSRTTGYQPQHF
CDR3 DNA: TGTGCCAGCAGTCGGACGACAGGGTATCAGCCCCAGCATTTT

V gene: TRBV7-8
D gene: NA
J gene: TRBJ2-1
clone size: many
CDR3 protein: CASTPWVSGPLGSYNEQFF
CDR3 DNA: TGTGCCAGCACCCCGTGGGTGAGCGGCCCCCTGGGGTCCTACAATGAGCAGTTCTTC

V gene: TRBV2
D gene: NA
J gene: TRBJ1-6
clone size: NA
CDR3 protein: CASSEGGIGSPLHF
CDR3 DNA: TGTGCCAGCAGTGAAGGGGGGATAGGTTCACCCCTCCACTTT

V gene: TRBV24-1
D gene: NA
J gene: TRBJ1-1
clone size: few
CDR3 protein: CATSRGENTEAFF
CDR3 DNA: TGTGCCACCAGTCGAGGGGAGAACACTGAAGCTTTCTTT

V gene: TRBV3-1
D gene: NA
J gene: TRBJ1-2
clone size: many
CDR3 protein: CASSLRQAAGRYGYTF
CDR3 DNA: TGTGCCAGCAGCCTCCGACAGGCAGCAGGGCGCTATGGCTACACCTTC

V gene: TRBV30
D gene: NA
J gene: TRBJ2-2
clone size: NA
CDR3 protein: CAWSPQSTGELFF
CDR3 DNA: TGTGCCTGGAGTCCTCAGTCCACCGGGGAGCTGTTTTTT

V gene: TRBV3-1
D gene: TRBD1
J gene: TRBJ1-4
clone size: many
CDR3 protein: CASSRQGTEKLFF
CDR3 DNA: TGTGCCAGCAGCCGACAGGGCACAGAAAAACTGTTTTTT

V gene: TRBV5-1
D gene: NA
J gene: TRBJ1-1
clone size: NA
CDR3 protein: CASSLAGSLNTEAFF
CDR3 DNA: TGCGCCAGCAGCTTGGCCGGGTCTCTGAACACTGAAGCTTTCTTT

V gene: TRBV6-1
D gene: NA
J gene: TRBJ2-2
clone size: NA
CDR3 protein: CASSEIGSTGELFF
CDR3 DNA: TGTGCCAGCAGTGAAATCGGGAGCACCGGGGAGCTGTTTTTT

V gene: TRBV6-5
D gene: NA
J gene: TRBJ2-3
clone size: NA
CDR3 protein: CASSFEGDMLYF
CDR3 DNA: TGTGCCAGCAGTTTCGAGGGGGACATGTTGTATTTT

V gene: TRBV6-6
D gene: TRBD2
J gene: TRBJ2-4
clone size: NA
CDR3 protein: CASSYTSSGRPFAKNIQYF
CDR3 DNA: TGTGCCAGCAGTTACACCTCTAGCGGGAGGCCGTTCGCCAAAAACATTCAGTACTTC

V gene: TRBV9
D gene: NA
J gene: TRBJ2-2
clone size: NA
CDR3 protein: CASSTDHTGELFF
CDR3 DNA: TGTGCCAGCAGCACGGACCACACCGGGGAGCTGTTTTTT

V gene: TRBV12-3/TRBV12-4
D gene: NA
J gene: TRBJ1-1
clone size: NA
CDR3 protein: CASVLGWNTEAFF
CDR3 DNA: TGTGCCAGCGTCTTAGGGTGGAACACTGAAGCTTTCTTT

V gene: TRBV20-1
D gene: TRBD2
J gene: TRBJ2-1
clone size: NA
CDR3 protein: CSARDTTSGNNEQFF
CDR3 DNA: TGCAGTGCTAGAGATACAACTAGCGGGAACAATGAGCAGTTCTTC

V gene: TRBV5-1
D gene: NA
J gene: TRBJ1-1
clone size: few
CDR3 protein: CASSLGSGGTEAFF
CDR3 DNA: TGCGCCAGCAGCCTAGGCTCAGGAGGCACTGAAGCTTTCTTT

V gene: TRBV3-1
D gene: NA
J gene: TRBJ2-7
clone size: NA
CDR3 protein: CASSQIFPRDGGASDEQYF
CDR3 DNA: TGTGCCAGCAGCCAGATTTTCCCCCGGGACGGGGGTGCGTCGGACGAGCAGTACTTC

V gene: TRBV4-1
D gene: NA
J gene: TRBJ2-7
clone size: NA
CDR3 protein: CASSQQGMGSYEQYF
CDR3 DNA: TGCGCCAGCAGCCAACAGGGGATGGGGTCCTACGAGCAGTACTTC

V gene: TRBV24-1
D gene: NA
J gene: TRBJ2-5
clone size: NA
CDR3 protein: CATSDLETQYF
CDR3 DNA: TGTGCCACCAGTGATTTAGAGACCCAGTACTTC

V gene: TRBV4-2
D gene: NA
J gene: TRBJ2-7
clone size: NA
CDR3 protein: CASSQDLTGHWDEQYF
CDR3 DNA: TGTGCCAGCAGCCAAGATTTAACAGGGCACTGGGACGAGCAGTACTTC

V gene: TRBV11-2
D gene: NA
J gene: TRBJ2-1
clone size: many
CDR3 protein: CASSVGTAQGQFF
CDR3 DNA: TGTGCCAGCAGCGTCGGGACTGCTCAAGGGCAGTTCTTC

V gene: TRBV11-2
D gene: NA
J gene: TRBJ2-3
clone size: many
CDR3 protein: CASSLDVGTQRSTDTQYF
CDR3 DNA: TGTGCCAGCAGCTTAGATGTAGGGACTCAACGGAGCACAGATACGCAGTATTTT

V gene: TRBV6-1
D gene: NA
J gene: TRBJ1-1
clone size: many
CDR3 protein: CASRNRVMAEAFF
CDR3 DNA: TGTGCCAGCAGAAACAGGGTGATGGCTGAAGCTTTCTTT